A selection of T cell receptor beta chains follows, all from one sample in a study of control samples from healthy donors and cancer patients. TCRdb's table, derived via immunoSEQ multiplex PCR, lists solely in-frame clones and lacks some. The data show 100,000 to 150,000 clones, with more than 85% seen just once and 1.5% to 2% held by the top ten. The sequencing input was PBMCs. These receptors all come from a man aged 50 to 60 with head and neck cancer. The CDR3 runs from the conserved cysteine through the conserved F or W. Each record gives: J gene, clone size, V gene, D gene, CDR3 protein, CDR3 DNA. The D gene is left open where the match is weak. Clone size appears in some rows only: once, few, many, or a class for an expanded clone.

J gene: TRBJ2-3; clone size: NA; V gene: TRBV12-3/TRBV12-4; D gene: NA; CDR3 protein: CASSLATDTQYF; CDR3 DNA: TGTGCCAGCAGCCTGGCTACAGATACGCAGTATTTT
J gene: TRBJ1-4; clone size: NA; V gene: TRBV5-6; D gene: NA; CDR3 protein: CASSLQTTEKLFF; CDR3 DNA: TGTGCCAGCAGCCTCCAAACGACGGAAAAACTGTTTTTT
J gene: TRBJ2-3; clone size: NA; V gene: TRBV24-1; D gene: TRBD2; CDR3 protein: CATSDPSSGGAFADTQYF; CDR3 DNA: TGTGCCACCAGTGATCCTTCTAGCGGGGGGGCTTTTGCAGATACGCAGTATTTT
J gene: TRBJ1-1; clone size: NA; V gene: TRBV13; D gene: NA; CDR3 protein: CASSLNRGRLNTEAFF; CDR3 DNA: TGTGCCAGCAGCTTAAACCGAGGCCGCTTGAACACTGAAGCTTTCTTT
J gene: TRBJ2-7; clone size: once; V gene: TRBV2; D gene: NA; CDR3 protein: CASSSNREYEQYF; CDR3 DNA: TGTGCCAGCAGTTCGAACAGGGAGTACGAGCAGTACTTC
J gene: TRBJ1-5; clone size: NA; V gene: TRBV28; D gene: NA; CDR3 protein: CASLGTLSNQPQHF; CDR3 DNA: TGTGCCAGCCTTGGGACCCTTAGCAATCAGCCCCAGCATTTT
J gene: TRBJ1-2; clone size: NA; V gene: TRBV19; D gene: NA; CDR3 protein: CASSIQGYGYTF; CDR3 DNA: TGTGCCAGTAGTATCCAGGGTTATGGCTACACCTTC
J gene: TRBJ2-3; clone size: NA; V gene: TRBV24-1; D gene: NA; CDR3 protein: CATSERDTQYF; CDR3 DNA: TGTGCCACCAGTGAGCGGGATACGCAGTATTTT
J gene: TRBJ1-5; clone size: NA; V gene: TRBV24-1; D gene: NA; CDR3 protein: CATSEDTGEPQHF; CDR3 DNA: TGTGCCACCAGTGAAGACACCGGAGAACCCCAGCATTTT
J gene: TRBJ1-2; clone size: NA; V gene: TRBV4-2; D gene: TRBD1; CDR3 protein: CASSQGLPTGEYGYTF; CDR3 DNA: TGTGCCAGCAGCCAAGGTCTTCCGACAGGGGAATATGGCTACACCTTC
J gene: TRBJ1-2; clone size: NA; V gene: TRBV9; D gene: NA; CDR3 protein: CASSSARGGGYGYTF; CDR3 DNA: TGTGCCAGCAGCTCCGCTCGGGGGGGAGGTTATGGCTACACCTTC
J gene: TRBJ1-2; clone size: NA; V gene: TRBV15; D gene: NA; CDR3 protein: CATSTGFYGYTF; CDR3 DNA: TGTGCCACCAGTACGGGGTTCTATGGCTACACCTTC
J gene: TRBJ2-1; clone size: NA; V gene: TRBV5-1; D gene: TRBD2; CDR3 protein: CASSWRGAAYNEQFF; CDR3 DNA: TGCGCCAGCAGCTGGCGGGGGGCCGCGTACAATGAGCAGTTCTTC
J gene: TRBJ2-3; clone size: NA; V gene: TRBV24-1; D gene: NA; CDR3 protein: CATSDQGGDTDTQYF; CDR3 DNA: TGTGCCACCAGTGACCAGGGCGGGGACACAGATACGCAGTATTTT
J gene: TRBJ2-5; clone size: NA; V gene: TRBV5-1; D gene: TRBD2; CDR3 protein: CASSFGTSGGETQYF; CDR3 DNA: TGCGCCAGCAGCTTTGGGACTAGCGGGGGTGAGACCCAGTACTTC
J gene: TRBJ2-7; clone size: once; V gene: TRBV5-6; D gene: NA; CDR3 protein: CASSPLGQASSYEQYF; CDR3 DNA: TGTGCCAGCAGCCCTCTGGGGCAGGCTAGCTCCTACGAGCAGTACTTC
J gene: TRBJ2-2; clone size: NA; V gene: TRBV7-2; D gene: TRBD2; CDR3 protein: CASSLGGGGTGELFF; CDR3 DNA: TGTGCCAGCAGCTTGGGCGGGGGAGGGACCGGGGAGCTGTTTTTT
J gene: TRBJ2-3; clone size: NA; V gene: TRBV5-5; D gene: NA; CDR3 protein: CASSLRSISTDTQYF; CDR3 DNA: TGTGCCAGCAGCTTAAGATCGATTAGCACAGATACGCAGTATTTT
J gene: TRBJ1-1; clone size: NA; V gene: TRBV12-3/TRBV12-4; D gene: NA; CDR3 protein: CATRPGHLTEAFF; CDR3 DNA: TGTGCCACCCGACCGGGACACCTCACTGAAGCTTTCTTT
J gene: TRBJ1-5; clone size: NA; V gene: TRBV6-5; D gene: NA; CDR3 protein: CASSEHQPQHF; CDR3 DNA: TGTGCCAGCAGCGAGCATCAGCCCCAGCATTTT
J gene: TRBJ2-2; clone size: once; V gene: TRBV13; D gene: NA; CDR3 protein: CASSSQSRSENTGELFF; CDR3 DNA: TGTGCCAGCAGCTCCCAATCAAGGTCGGAGAACACCGGGGAGCTGTTTTTT
J gene: TRBJ2-5; clone size: NA; V gene: TRBV18; D gene: NA; CDR3 protein: CASSPGGETQYF; CDR3 DNA: TGTGCCAGCTCACCAGGGGGTGAGACCCAGTACTTC
J gene: TRBJ2-7; clone size: NA; V gene: TRBV18; D gene: NA; CDR3 protein: CASSPQGAYEQYF; CDR3 DNA: TGTGCCAGCTCACCACAGGGGGCCTACGAGCAGTACTTC
J gene: TRBJ1-2; clone size: NA; V gene: TRBV30; D gene: NA; CDR3 protein: CAWRTPPGGYTF; CDR3 DNA: TGTGCCTGGAGGACCCCCCCTGGTGGCTACACCTTC
J gene: TRBJ1-3; clone size: once; V gene: TRBV9; D gene: TRBD1; CDR3 protein: CASSVEEGAGNTIYF; CDR3 DNA: TGTGCCAGCAGCGTAGAGGAGGGGGCGGGAAACACCATATATTTT
J gene: TRBJ2-7; clone size: NA; V gene: TRBV30; D gene: NA; CDR3 protein: CAWRPYQGRGYEQYF; CDR3 DNA: TGTGCCTGGAGGCCCTACCAGGGACGCGGGTACGAGCAGTACTTC
J gene: TRBJ1-1; clone size: NA; V gene: TRBV5-1; D gene: TRBD1; CDR3 protein: CASSSGTGPSEAFF; CDR3 DNA: TGCGCCAGCAGCTCCGGGACAGGGCCCTCTGAAGCTTTCTTT
J gene: TRBJ1-2; clone size: NA; V gene: TRBV3-1/TRBV3-2; D gene: TRBD1; CDR3 protein: CASSLRGGTGVNLRYGYTF; CDR3 DNA: TGTGCCAGCAGCTTGAGGGGGGGGACAGGTGTTAATCTTCGGTATGGCTACACCTTC
J gene: TRBJ2-1; clone size: few; V gene: TRBV19; D gene: NA; CDR3 protein: CASSPTESHANEQFF; CDR3 DNA: TGTGCCAGTAGTCCGACAGAATCACACGCCAATGAGCAGTTCTTC
J gene: TRBJ2-1; clone size: NA; V gene: TRBV3-1/TRBV3-2; D gene: NA; CDR3 protein: CASSQDGRANEQFF; CDR3 DNA: TGTGCCAGCAGCCAAGATGGCAGGGCCAATGAGCAGTTCTTC
J gene: TRBJ2-5; clone size: NA; V gene: TRBV7-6; D gene: TRBD1; CDR3 protein: CASYGQGEETQYF; CDR3 DNA: TGTGCCAGCTACGGACAGGGGGAGGAGACCCAGTACTTC
J gene: TRBJ2-4; clone size: NA; V gene: TRBV30; D gene: TRBD2; CDR3 protein: CAWTRGDAQAKNIQYF; CDR3 DNA: TGTGCCTGGACACGGGGGGATGCTCAGGCCAAAAACATTCAGTACTTC
J gene: TRBJ1-5; clone size: NA; V gene: TRBV30; D gene: NA; CDR3 protein: CAWSGGFGGGQPQHF; CDR3 DNA: TGTGCCTGGAGTGGGGGTTTTGGGGGCGGTCAGCCCCAGCATTTT
J gene: TRBJ1-6; clone size: once; V gene: TRBV7-2; D gene: TRBD1; CDR3 protein: CASSLDGQGPYSPLHF; CDR3 DNA: TGTGCCAGCAGCTTAGACGGACAGGGCCCTTATTCACCCCTCCACTTT
J gene: TRBJ2-7; clone size: NA; V gene: TRBV27; D gene: TRBD1; CDR3 protein: CASSRISGGLFEQYF; CDR3 DNA: TGTGCCAGCAGTCGCATTTCAGGGGGCCTGTTCGAGCAGTACTTC
J gene: TRBJ2-2; clone size: NA; V gene: TRBV2; D gene: NA; CDR3 protein: CASREGGLRNTGELFF; CDR3 DNA: TGTGCCAGCAGGGAGGGGGGACTCAGGAACACCGGGGAGCTGTTTTTT
J gene: TRBJ1-4; clone size: NA; V gene: TRBV6-6; D gene: NA; CDR3 protein: CASTRDRTNEKLFF; CDR3 DNA: TGTGCCAGCACCCGCGACAGGACTAATGAAAAACTGTTTTTT
J gene: TRBJ1-1; clone size: NA; V gene: TRBV7-9; D gene: NA; CDR3 protein: CASSSPVNSGTEAFF; CDR3 DNA: TGTGCCAGCAGCTCCCCCGTAAACTCCGGCACTGAAGCTTTCTTT
J gene: TRBJ1-5; clone size: NA; V gene: TRBV6-5; D gene: TRBD1; CDR3 protein: CASNRDSNNQPQHF; CDR3 DNA: TGTGCCAGTAACCGGGACAGTAATAATCAGCCCCAGCATTTT
J gene: TRBJ2-2; clone size: once; V gene: TRBV5-6; D gene: TRBD1; CDR3 protein: CASSLTGQINTGELFF; CDR3 DNA: TGTGCCAGCAGCTTGACGGGACAGATAAACACCGGGGAGCTGTTTTTT
J gene: TRBJ2-5; clone size: NA; V gene: TRBV5-1; D gene: NA; CDR3 protein: CASSLDVDVETQYF; CDR3 DNA: TGCGCCAGCAGCTTGGATGTAGACGTAGAGACCCAGTACTTC
J gene: TRBJ2-7; clone size: once; V gene: TRBV5-1; D gene: NA; CDR3 protein: CASSLQTPLDEQYF; CDR3 DNA: TGCGCCAGCAGCTTACAGACCCCGCTTGACGAGCAGTACTTC